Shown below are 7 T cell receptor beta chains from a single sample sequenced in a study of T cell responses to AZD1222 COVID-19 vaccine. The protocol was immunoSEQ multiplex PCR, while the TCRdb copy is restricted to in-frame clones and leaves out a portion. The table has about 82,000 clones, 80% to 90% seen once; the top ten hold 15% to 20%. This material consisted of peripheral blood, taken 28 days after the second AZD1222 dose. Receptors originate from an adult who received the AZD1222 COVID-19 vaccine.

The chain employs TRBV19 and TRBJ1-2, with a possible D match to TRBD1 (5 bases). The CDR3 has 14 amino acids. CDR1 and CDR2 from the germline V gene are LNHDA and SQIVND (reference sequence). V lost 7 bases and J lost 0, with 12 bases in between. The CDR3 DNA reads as TGTGCCAGTACCAGGGTGGAAGCTAACTATGGCTACACCTTC. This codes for CASTRVEANYGYTF.

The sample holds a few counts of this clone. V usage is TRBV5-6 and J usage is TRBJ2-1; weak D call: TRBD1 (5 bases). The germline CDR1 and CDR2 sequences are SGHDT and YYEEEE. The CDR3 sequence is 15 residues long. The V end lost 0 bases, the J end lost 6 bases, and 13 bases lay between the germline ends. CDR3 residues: CASSLGQGAVNEQFF. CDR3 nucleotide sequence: TGTGCCAGCAGCTTGGGGCAGGGTGCGGTCAATGAGCAGTTCTTC.

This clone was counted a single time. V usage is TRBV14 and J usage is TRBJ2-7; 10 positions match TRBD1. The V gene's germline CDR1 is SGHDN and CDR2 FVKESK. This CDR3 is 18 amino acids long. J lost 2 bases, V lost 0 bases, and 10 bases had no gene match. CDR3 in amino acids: CASSQDPGQGRSPYEQYF. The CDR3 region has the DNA TGTGCCAGCAGCCAAGATCCGGGACAGGGGCGCTCCCCCTACGAGCAGTACTTC. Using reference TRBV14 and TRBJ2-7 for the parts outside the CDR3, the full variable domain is EAGVTQFPSHSVIEKGQTVTLRCDPISGHDNLYWYRRVMGKEIKFLLHFVKESKQDESGMPNNRFLAERTGGTYSTLKVQPAELEDSGVYFCASSQDPGQGRSPYEQYFGPGTRLTVT.

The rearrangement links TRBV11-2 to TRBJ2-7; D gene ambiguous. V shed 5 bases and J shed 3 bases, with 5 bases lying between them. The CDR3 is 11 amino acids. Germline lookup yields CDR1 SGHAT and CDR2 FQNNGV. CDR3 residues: CASSANYEQYF. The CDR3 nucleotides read TGTGCCAGCAGCGCAAACTACGAGCAGTACTTC.

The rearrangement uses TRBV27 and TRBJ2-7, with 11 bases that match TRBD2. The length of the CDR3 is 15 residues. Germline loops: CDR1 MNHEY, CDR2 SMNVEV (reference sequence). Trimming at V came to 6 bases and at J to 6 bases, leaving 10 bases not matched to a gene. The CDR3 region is CASSQKTSGDGEQYF. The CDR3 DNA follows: TGTGCCAGCAGCCAGAAGACTAGCGGGGATGGCGAGCAGTACTTC.

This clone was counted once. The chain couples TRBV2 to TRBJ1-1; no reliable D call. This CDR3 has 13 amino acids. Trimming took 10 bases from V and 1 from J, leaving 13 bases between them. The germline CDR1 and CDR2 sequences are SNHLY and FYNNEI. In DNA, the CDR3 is TGTGCCACCGCCTATTCACCGAACACTGAAGCTTTCTTT. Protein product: CATAYSPNTEAFF.

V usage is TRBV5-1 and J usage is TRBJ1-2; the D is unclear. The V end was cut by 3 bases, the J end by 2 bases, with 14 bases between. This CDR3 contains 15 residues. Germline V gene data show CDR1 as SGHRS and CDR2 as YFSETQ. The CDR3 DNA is TGCGCCAGCAGCTCCACCCCAGCTAGAAACTATGGCTACACCTTC. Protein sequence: CASSSTPARNYGYTF.